Below, one TCR beta chain is given with its context. Antigen unknown. Germline loops: CDR1 MNHEY, CDR2 SMNVEV (reference sequence). Germline trimming cut 6 bases from V and 4 bases from J; bases unmatched to any gene: 9. The length of the CDR3 is 15 residues. This specimen comes from a study of CD8 T cells in Susac syndrome. CD8+ and CD4+ T cells taken from blood had their TCR beta sequenced. General study results and limits: Clonal expansion was not seen in any Susac syndrome CD4+ T cell repertoire.

RNA totalling roughly 0.45 to 1 ug underwent reverse transcription with random hexamers. TCRdb used MiXCR to reprocess the immunoSEQ multiplex PCR reads, holding one entry per CDR3 protein. This sample has 95,000 to 150,000 distinct CDR3 sequences; under 96% occur once, and the top ten carry 0.11% to 0.15%. The material sequenced was CD4+ T cells from PBMCs. The sequence derives from a human donor with Susac syndrome. V usage is TRBV27 and J usage is TRBJ1-1, with 9 bases aligning to TRBD1. CDR3: CASRAQGAYSTEAFF. The CDR3 DNA is TGTGCCAGCAGAGCACAGGGGGCGTATAGCACTGAAGCTTTCTTT.